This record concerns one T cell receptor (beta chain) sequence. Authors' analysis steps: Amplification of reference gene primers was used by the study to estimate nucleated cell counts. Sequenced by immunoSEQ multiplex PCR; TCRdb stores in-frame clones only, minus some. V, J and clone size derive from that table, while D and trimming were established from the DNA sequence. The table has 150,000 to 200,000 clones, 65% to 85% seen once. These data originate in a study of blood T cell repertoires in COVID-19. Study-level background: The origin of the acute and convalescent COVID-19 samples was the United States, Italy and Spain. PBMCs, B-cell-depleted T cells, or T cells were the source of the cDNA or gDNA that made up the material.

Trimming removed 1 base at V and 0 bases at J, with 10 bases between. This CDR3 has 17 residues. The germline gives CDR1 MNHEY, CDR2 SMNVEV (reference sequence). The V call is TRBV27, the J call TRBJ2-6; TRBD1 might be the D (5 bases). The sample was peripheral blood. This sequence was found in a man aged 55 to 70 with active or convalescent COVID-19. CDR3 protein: CASSLLSGLSGANVLTF. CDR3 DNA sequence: TGTGCCAGCAGTTTATTGTCAGGGCTCTCTGGGGCCAACGTCCTGACTTTC.